This TCR beta chain appears in the sequencing data of a study of patients and donors after allogeneic stem cell transplantation. There are 15 residues in the CDR3. Germline V gene lookup returns CDR1 SGDLS and CDR2 YYNGEE. Germline trimming cut 0 bases from V and 4 bases from J; bases unmatched to any gene: 2. This clonotype was picked up a small number of times. TCRdb redid the calling of the RT-PCR reads with MiXCR, one entry per CDR3 protein. The sample includes about a million distinct CDR3 sequences, approximately 19% of them seen just once. Sequencing was performed on blood, either unsorted or a sorted T cell fraction (not recorded which). The V gene is TRBV9, the J gene TRBJ2-4; 9 nucleotides match TRBD2. The sequence came from a human donor who was either an allogeneic HSCT recipient or a stem cell or donor lymphocyte infusion donor (not recorded which). It is not recorded whose cells these are; they may come from a transplant donor. The CDR3 nucleotides read TGTGCCAGCAGCGTAGGCGGGAGGGAAAAAAACATTCAGTACTTC. It specifies CASSVGGREKNIQYF.